The present T cell receptor (beta chain) was sequenced within a study of T cell changes during pregnancy in multiple sclerosis (dated by TCRdb to between 2019 and 2020). About the investigation overall: The study examined how the T cell repertoire changed over the course of pregnancy in women with multiple sclerosis.

This clone has a single count. Its recognized antigen is unknown. Base qualities are not at hand, and no much larger clone is one base apart. The library was made by the immunoSEQ multiplex PCR assay. The immuneACCESS repertoire file appears here via TCRdb, limited to in-frame rearrangements. These files lack a portion of the clones; in checked studies, under half of the deficit traces to unresolved V genes, and the cause of the others is not known. For this sample there are about 42,000 clones; 88% appear just once. The top ten hold around 1% of the sample. Reading from cysteine to phenylalanine, the CDR3 counts 14 amino acids. The only DNA kept is the CDR3, 42 bases in frame from the first base. The germline ends are 9 bases apart after V is trimmed by 1 base and J by 3 bases. The germline V gene encodes CDR1 MGHDK and CDR2 SYGVNS.

This TCR was recovered from a female donor with multiple sclerosis, enrolled in a pregnancy study. The sequence is built from TRBV25-1 and TRBJ1-1, with a tentative D gene TRBD1 over 6 matching bases. Source: CD4+ T cells from peripheral blood mononuclear cells, taken in the second trimester of pregnancy. CDR3 protein: CASSELGGHTEAFF. The nucleotide sequence reads TGTGCCAGCAGTGAATTGGGGGGGCACACTGAAGCTTTCTTT.